One and the same sample provided the 21 T cell receptor beta chains below, sequenced in a study of blood T cell repertoires in COVID-19. Only in-frame clones appear in the TCRdb table, and some are missing; sequencing was by immunoSEQ multiplex PCR. Of 150,000 to 200,000 clones detected, around 86% appear once; the ten largest clones hold 8% to 10%. The sample taken for sequencing was peripheral blood. The receptor source for this set is a man over 45 with active or convalescent COVID-19.

As DNA, the CDR3 is TGTGCCAGCAGTTTAGAAGCTCCGGCAACTAATGAAAAACTGTTTTTT. Translation gives CASSLEAPATNEKLFF. V gene TRBV28 combines with J gene TRBJ1-4; D is undetermined. The CDR3 consists of 16 residues. V lost 2 bases, J lost 0 bases, and 10 bases lay in between. Germline CDR1 and CDR2: MDHEN and SYDVKM.

The V gene is TRBV3-1 (or the pseudogene TRBV3-2), the J gene TRBJ1-1; TRBD1 is a possible D gene (6 bases). The germline V gene encodes CDR1 LGHDT and CDR2 YNNKEL (reference sequence). The CDR3 runs to 13 residues. Trimming took 5 bases from V and 2 from J, leaving 9 bases between them. The CDR3 DNA sequence: TGTGCCAGCAGCACGGGACATAACACTGAAGCTTTCTTT. Translation: CASSTGHNTEAFF.

The chain joins TRBV19 to TRBJ2-3, with a tentative D call TRBD1 (5 bases). This CDR3 region has 15 residues. The germline CDR1 and CDR2 sequences are LNHDA and SQIVND (reference sequence). V lost 3 bases to trimming and J lost 4 bases, with 14 bases between them. The CDR3 loop reads CASSIPGQFPDTQYF. The CDR3 nucleotides are TGTGCCAGTAGTATCCCAGGACAATTCCCAGATACGCAGTATTTT.

V and J are TRBV29-1 and TRBJ1-1, with D possibly being TRBD1 (6 bases). Deletions cut 7 bases from V and 0 bases from J, with 18 bases between. Germline-derived CDR1 and CDR2 are SQVTM and ANQGSEA. CDR3 size: 15 residues. The DNA of the CDR3 is TGCAGCGCCCGGCTTCCAGGGGTCATGAACACTGAAGCTTTCTTT. Translated, it gives CSARLPGVMNTEAFF. Full variable domain (remainder filled in from reference TRBV29-1 and TRBJ1-1): SAVISQKPSRDICQRGTSLTIQCQVDSQVTMMFWYRQQPGQSLTLIATANQGSEATYESGFVIDKFPISRPNLTFSTLTVSNMSPEDSSIYLCSARLPGVMNTEAFFGQGTRLTVV.

V is TRBV7-2 and J is TRBJ1-2, with TRBD1 matching over 7 bases. J gave up 7 bases and V 1 base, and 12 bases lay outside the gene matches. The V gene's germline CDR1 is SGHTA and CDR2 FQGNSA. This CDR3 has 16 amino acids. CDR3 sequence: CASSLEGASLIGGYTF. As DNA, the CDR3 is TGTGCCAGCAGCTTAGAGGGGGCGAGTCTGATCGGTGGCTACACCTTC.

The J gene is TRBJ2-7, the V gene TRBV7-7, with 7 nucleotides matching TRBD1. The germline V gene encodes CDR1 SSHAT and CDR2 FNYEAQ (reference sequence). The CDR3 loop spans 13 amino acids. With V trimmed by 5 bases and J by 4 bases, 5 bases remained unmatched. The CDR3 bases are TGTGCCAGCAGCACAGGGGCAGGGTACGAGCAGTACTTC. Amino acids: CASSTGAGYEQYF.

With regard to this clone: This sample also contains other DNA sequences that code for the same CDR3. The V and J genes are TRBV2 and TRBJ2-7; TRBD1 aligns across 10 bases. Germline CDR1 SNHLY, CDR2 FYNNEI. The CDR3 totals 12 residues. V was pared by 9 bases and J by 4 bases, with 3 bases of the junction left unmatched. The CDR3 DNA reads as TGTGCCAGTCGGACAGGGGGTTACGAGCAGTACTTC. Translated, it gives CASRTGGYEQYF.

This rearrangement joins TRBV15 to TRBJ1-1; 7 positions agree with TRBD1. This CDR3 is 14 amino acids long. Trimming removed 5 bases from V and 1 base from J; junction bases left unmatched: 4. Germline V gene lookup returns CDR1 LNHNV and CDR2 YYDKDF (reference sequence). The CDR3 nucleotides read TGTGCCACCAGCGTAGGGACAGCGAACACTGAAGCTTTCTTT. This codes for CATSVGTANTEAFF.

This rearrangement joins TRBV30 to TRBJ1-1; the D is unclear. Trimming removed 6 bases at V and 1 base at J, with 12 bases between. This CDR3 is built from 13 residues. The germline V gene encodes CDR1 GTSNPN and CDR2 SVGIG (reference sequence). CDR3 protein: CACLTYKNTEAFF. As DNA, the CDR3 is TGTGCCTGCCTGACATACAAGAACACTGAAGCTTTCTTT.

This rearrangement joins TRBV5-1 to TRBJ2-7, with a tentative D call TRBD2 (7 bases). Germline CDR1 and CDR2: SGHRS and YFSETQ. Deletions cut 4 bases from V and 2 bases from J, with 10 bases between. The CDR3 loop spans 13 amino acids. The CDR3 DNA reads as TGCGCCAGCAGCATAGGGGGGGCCTACGAGCAGTACTTC. Its protein is CASSIGGAYEQYF.

The CDR3 spells CASSLEGPGANVLTF. Here the CDR3 DNA reads TGTGCCAGCAGCTTGGAGGGGCCTGGGGCCAACGTCCTGACTTTC. V gene TRBV5-5 combines with J gene TRBJ2-6, with D perhaps matching TRBD1 (5 bases). Germline V gene data show CDR1 as SGHKS and CDR2 as YYEKEE (reference sequence). V lost 0 bases to trimming and J lost 2 bases, with 6 bases between them. The CDR3 has 15 amino acids.

The chain is built from TRBV6-6 and TRBJ1-2; 8 nucleotides agree with TRBD1. Germline V CDR1 and CDR2: MNHNY, SVGAGI (reference sequence). With 6 bases clipped from V and 5 bases from J, the junction kept 11 bases outside the gene matches. The CDR3 is 15 amino acids. The DNA for the CDR3 is TGTGCCAGCAGACCCTCCGGGCAGGGGGCGTATGGCTACACCTTC. As protein: CASRPSGQGAYGYTF.

This chain links TRBV5-1 with TRBJ2-7; 9 nucleotides line up with TRBD1. The DNA end is a closer match to TRBJ2-1, so the J assignment may be wrong. The CDR3 totals 15 residues. Germline V gene sequence: CDR1 SGHRS, CDR2 YFSETQ. The CDR3 reads CASSLQGAGYNEQFF. The CDR3 DNA follows: TGCGCCAGCAGCTTACAGGGGGCGGGCTACAATGAGCAGTTCTTC.

V gene TRBV7-2 combines with J gene TRBJ2-7; tentative D call: TRBD2 (5 bases). From germline, CDR1 is SGHTA and CDR2 FQGNSA. Trimming left V 5 bases short and J 3 bases short, with 11 bases between. This CDR3 is built from 13 residues. The CDR3: CASSGRRDYEQYF. The CDR3 nucleotides read TGTGCCAGCAGCGGGAGAAGAGACTACGAGCAGTACTTC.

The rearrangement joins TRBV19 to TRBJ1-2, with TRBD1 identical over 8 bases. CDR1 is LNHDA, CDR2 SQIVND, per germline (reference sequence). V lost 5 bases, J lost 4 bases, and 12 bases stayed unmatched. The CDR3 is made up of 16 amino acids. In DNA, the CDR3 is TGTGCCAGTAGTTGGGGACAGGCCCTGATGAGCTATGGCTACACCTTC. As protein: CASSWGQALMSYGYTF.

Details on this clone: The same CDR3 can be traced to other DNA sequences in this sample. J is TRBJ2-5 and V is TRBV18; 7 bases are shared with TRBD1. The CDR3 totals 14 residues. Looked up from germline, CDR1 is KGHSH and CDR2 is LQKENI. V lost 3 bases and J lost 0; bases outside the gene matches: 1. CDR3 residues: CASSPDRDQETQYF. In nucleotides, the CDR3 is TGTGCCAGCTCACCCGACAGGGACCAAGAGACCCAGTACTTC.

This sequence joins TRBV20-1 and TRBJ1-2; D is ambiguous. V gave up 3 bases and J gave up 2 bases, with 7 bases separating them. The CDR3 is made up of 12 amino acids. The germline V gene encodes CDR1 DFQATT and CDR2 SNEGSKA (reference sequence). CDR3 amino acids: CSASPENYGYTF. Here the CDR3 DNA reads TGCAGTGCTAGTCCAGAAAACTATGGCTACACCTTC.

The rearrangement uses TRBV7-2 and TRBJ2-5, with D perhaps matching TRBD2 (6 bases). CDR3 length equals 16 residues. Germline CDR1 is SGHTA and CDR2 is FQGNSA. V lost 2 bases and J lost 0, with 13 bases in between. Written as DNA, the CDR3 is TGTGCCAGCAGCTTACGGGAACGGGGGTACCAAGAGACCCAGTACTTC. Its translation: CASSLRERGYQETQYF.

The chain combines TRBV19 with TRBJ2-1, with TRBD2 matching over 14 bases. This CDR3 is 15 amino acids long. J lost 10 bases, V lost 5 bases, and 7 bases had no gene match. CDR1 and CDR2 from the germline V gene are LNHDA and SQIVND (reference sequence). The CDR3 reads CASSAGLAGVYEQFF. For the CDR3, the DNA is TGTGCCAGTAGTGCGGGACTAGCGGGGGTATACGAGCAGTTCTTC.

J is TRBJ1-1 and V is TRBV5-1; D perhaps matches TRBD1 (5 bases). The V gene's germline CDR1 is SGHRS and CDR2 YFSETQ. Deletions cut 3 bases from V and 4 bases from J, with 19 bases between. The CDR3 spans 16 residues. The CDR3 is CASSWRSSGEGTEAFF. The CDR3 nucleotides read TGCGCCAGCAGCTGGCGCTCCTCGGGGGAGGGCACTGAAGCTTTCTTT.

For the CDR3, the DNA is TGTGCCAGCAGTGATAAACCGGGACTAGCGAGAAAAGAGGACACCGGGGAGCTGTTTTTT. Protein: CASSDKPGLARKEDTGELFF. The chain carries TRBV6-1 and TRBJ2-2; TRBD2 matches 10 bases. The V gene end was trimmed by 3 bases and the J gene end by 3 bases; junction bases not matched to a gene: 16. The CDR3 has 20 amino acids. CDR1 MNHNS and CDR2 SASEGT come from the germline V gene.